The entry below gives a single T cell receptor beta chain sequence along with its context. The V end was cut by 8 bases, the J end by 5 bases, with 13 bases between. This CDR3 is built from 13 residues. This entry comes from a study of T-cell reconstitution after alpha-beta-depleted transplantation in children. The TCRbeta library was prepared with unique molecular identifiers. TCRdb passed the PCR reads through MiXCR, listing each CDR3 protein once. This sample yields more than 550,000 distinct CDR3 sequences, of which roughly 10% are seen a single time; about 4.2% belongs to the top ten. Specimen: PBMCs from the stem cell graft donor, collected from the stem cell graft. The chain has TRBV12-3 or TRBV12-4 and TRBJ1-5; possibly TRBD1 for D (5 bases). The receptor was derived from a human donor who donated a stem cell graft to a child with acute myeloid leukemia. CDR3 sequence reads: CASRGLADQPQHF. The CDR3 DNA reads as TGTGCCAGCCGGGGACTGGCAGATCAGCCCCAGCATTTT.